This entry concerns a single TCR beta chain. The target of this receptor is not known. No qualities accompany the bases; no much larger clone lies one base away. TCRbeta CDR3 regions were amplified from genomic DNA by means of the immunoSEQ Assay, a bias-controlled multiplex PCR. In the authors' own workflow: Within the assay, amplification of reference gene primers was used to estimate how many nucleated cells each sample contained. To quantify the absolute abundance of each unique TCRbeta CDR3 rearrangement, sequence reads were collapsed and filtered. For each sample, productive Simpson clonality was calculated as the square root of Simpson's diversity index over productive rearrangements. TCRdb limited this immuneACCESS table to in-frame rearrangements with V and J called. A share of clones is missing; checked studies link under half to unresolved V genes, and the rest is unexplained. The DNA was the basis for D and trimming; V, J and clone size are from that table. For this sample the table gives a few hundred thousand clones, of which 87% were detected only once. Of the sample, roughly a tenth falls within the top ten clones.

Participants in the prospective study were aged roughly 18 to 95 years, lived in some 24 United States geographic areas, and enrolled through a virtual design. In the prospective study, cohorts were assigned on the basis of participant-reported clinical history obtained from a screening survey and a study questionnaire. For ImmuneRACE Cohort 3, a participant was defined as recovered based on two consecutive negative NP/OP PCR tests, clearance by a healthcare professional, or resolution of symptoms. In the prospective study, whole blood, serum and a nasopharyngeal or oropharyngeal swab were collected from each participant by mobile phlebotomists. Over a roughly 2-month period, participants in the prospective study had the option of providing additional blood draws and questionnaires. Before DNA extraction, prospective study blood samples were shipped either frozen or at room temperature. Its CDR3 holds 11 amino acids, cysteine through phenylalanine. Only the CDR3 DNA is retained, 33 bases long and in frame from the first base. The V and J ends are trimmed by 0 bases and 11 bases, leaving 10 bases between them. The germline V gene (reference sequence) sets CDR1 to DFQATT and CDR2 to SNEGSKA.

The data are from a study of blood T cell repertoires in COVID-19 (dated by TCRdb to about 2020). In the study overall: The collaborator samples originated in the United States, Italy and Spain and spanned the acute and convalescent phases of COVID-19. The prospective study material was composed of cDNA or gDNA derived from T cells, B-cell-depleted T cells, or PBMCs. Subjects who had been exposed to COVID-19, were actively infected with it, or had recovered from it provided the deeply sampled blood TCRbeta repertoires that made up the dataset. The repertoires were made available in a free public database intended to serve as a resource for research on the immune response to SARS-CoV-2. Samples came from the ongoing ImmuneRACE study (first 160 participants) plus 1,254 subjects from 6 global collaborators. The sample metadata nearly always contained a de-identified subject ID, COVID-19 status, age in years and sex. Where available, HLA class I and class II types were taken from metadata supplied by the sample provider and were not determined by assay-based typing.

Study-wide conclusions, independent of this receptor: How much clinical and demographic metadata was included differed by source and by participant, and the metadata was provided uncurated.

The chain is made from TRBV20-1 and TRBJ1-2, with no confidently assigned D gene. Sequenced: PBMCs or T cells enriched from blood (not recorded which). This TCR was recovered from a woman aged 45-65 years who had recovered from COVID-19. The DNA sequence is TGCAGTGCTAGAGATCCTGTTCTGTACACCTTC. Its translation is CSARDPVLYTF.